A single T cell receptor (beta chain) is shown here with its context. The target antigen is unknown. The treatment was: roughly 10-day PBMC culture with coronavirus spike peptide pools or control peptides (ViraFEST assay). During the years 2011-2018, before the COVID-19 pandemic, the unexposed donor's CD4+ T cells were collected. This CDR3 is 19 amino acids long. Looked up from germline, CDR1 is ENHRY and CDR2 is SYGVKD. The V segment lost 3 bases and the J segment 1 base; nucleotides outside the gene matches: 16. The Oncomine TCR Beta short-read assay was applied to DNA of cultured CD4+ T cells. TCRdb reanalysed the PCR reads using MiXCR and keeps one entry per CDR3 protein. Seen here are under 5,500 distinct CDR3 sequences, more than 35% observed once, and the top ten hold roughly 28%. The data originate from a study of vaccination and CD4 T cells after COVID-19.

This TCR came from a human donor in good health. The rearrangement joins TRBV10-3 to TRBJ2-7, with 9 bases identical to TRBD2. The specimen was CD4+ T cells from blood, cultured in vitro. CDR3 amino acids: CAISDFGREGSIFSYEQYF. Written as DNA, the CDR3 is TGTGCCATCAGTGATTTTGGGCGGGAGGGTTCGATATTTTCCTACGAGCAGTACTTC.